Listed below are T cell receptor beta chains from one sample, sequenced in a study of T cells in Graves' hyperthyroidism and ophthalmopathy. One entry per CDR3 protein results from TCRdb running MiXCR on the multiplex PCR reads. This table has a few hundred thousand distinct CDR3 sequences, roughly 13% appearing once. Sequences were obtained from blood. Every receptor here comes from a middle-aged woman with Graves' ophthalmopathy. The CDR3 runs from the conserved cysteine through the conserved F or W. Each record gives: V gene, J gene, clone size, D gene, CDR3 DNA, CDR3 protein. D genes are given only for firm matches. Some rows have no size entry. The others give once, few or many, or a class for an expanded clone.

v_gene: TRBV15
j_gene: TRBJ2-4
abundance: many
d_gene: NA
CDR3nt: TGTGCCACCAGCAGAGCCGATGAGGGAGTGGGAAACATTCAGTACTTC
CDR3aa: CATSRADEGVGNIQYF

v_gene: TRBV4-2
j_gene: TRBJ2-7
abundance: NA
d_gene: NA
CDR3nt: TGTGCCAGCAGCCAGAATAGAGGGGAGCAGTACTTC
CDR3aa: CASSQNRGEQYF

v_gene: TRBV6-5
j_gene: TRBJ1-1
abundance: many
d_gene: NA
CDR3nt: TGTGCCAGCAGTTACTCGAGGAAGGAAGGCGAAGCTTTCTTT
CDR3aa: CASSYSRKEGEAFF

v_gene: TRBV19
j_gene: TRBJ2-7
abundance: NA
d_gene: NA
CDR3nt: TGTGCCAGTAGGGACAAGGGGAGCCTCTACGAGCAGTACTTC
CDR3aa: CASRDKGSLYEQYF

v_gene: TRBV20-1
j_gene: TRBJ2-7
abundance: NA
d_gene: NA
CDR3nt: TGCAGTGTGTTTCGAGGGAGCTCCTACGAGCAGTACTTC
CDR3aa: CSVFRGSSYEQYF

v_gene: TRBV12-3/TRBV12-4
j_gene: TRBJ2-5
abundance: many
d_gene: TRBD2
CDR3nt: TGTGCCAGCAAAGGCGGGACTAGCGGGGGCCAAGAGACCCAGTACTTC
CDR3aa: CASKGGTSGGQETQYF

v_gene: TRBV6-1
j_gene: TRBJ1-2
abundance: many
d_gene: NA
CDR3nt: TGTGCCAGCAGAAGGGGTCCACAGGGCTATGGCTACACCTTC
CDR3aa: CASRRGPQGYGYTF

v_gene: TRBV4-2
j_gene: TRBJ2-5
abundance: few
d_gene: NA
CDR3nt: TGTGCCAGCAGCCCGGGAGAGGTGGGGGGGCCGGAGGAGACCCAGTACTTC
CDR3aa: CASSPGEVGGPEETQYF

v_gene: TRBV2
j_gene: TRBJ1-2
abundance: many
d_gene: NA
CDR3nt: TGTGCCAGCAGTGTTTGGGGACGCGACTGGGGTGAGGGCTACACCTTC
CDR3aa: CASSVWGRDWGEGYTF

v_gene: TRBV19
j_gene: TRBJ1-5
abundance: many
d_gene: NA
CDR3nt: TGTGCCAGTAGTATAGTACAGATCAATCAGCCCCAGCATTTT
CDR3aa: CASSIVQINQPQHF

v_gene: TRBV9
j_gene: TRBJ1-6
abundance: NA
d_gene: NA
CDR3nt: TGTGCCAGCAGCGCAGGGGTTTTTTATAATTCACCCCTCCACTTT
CDR3aa: CASSAGVFYNSPLHF

v_gene: TRBV27
j_gene: TRBJ1-2
abundance: many
d_gene: NA
CDR3nt: TGTGCCAGCAGTCAACTTGACGAACTCGATGGCTACACCTTC
CDR3aa: CASSQLDELDGYTF

v_gene: TRBV7-6
j_gene: TRBJ2-1
abundance: many
d_gene: NA
CDR3nt: TGTGCCAGCAGCTGGGGTGGAGGGGAAATACCGTTGGCTGAGCAGTTCTTC
CDR3aa: CASSWGGGEIPLAEQFF

v_gene: TRBV10-3
j_gene: TRBJ1-1
abundance: many
d_gene: TRBD1
CDR3nt: TGTGCCATCAGTGAACGGGAGGGACAGGGGTCCAACACTGAAGCTTTCTTT
CDR3aa: CAISEREGQGSNTEAFF

v_gene: TRBV20-1
j_gene: TRBJ2-7
abundance: many
d_gene: TRBD1
CDR3nt: TGCAGTGCGGGAGGACAGGGGATCCACGAGCAGTACTTC
CDR3aa: CSAGGQGIHEQYF

v_gene: TRBV29-1
j_gene: TRBJ2-5
abundance: NA
d_gene: NA
CDR3nt: TGCAGCGTTGAATTTGTTCAGGCAGGGACCCAGTACTTC
CDR3aa: CSVEFVQAGTQYF

v_gene: TRBV2
j_gene: TRBJ1-2
abundance: many
d_gene: NA
CDR3nt: TGTGCCAGCAAGCTGAGAAACTATGGCTACACCTTC
CDR3aa: CASKLRNYGYTF

v_gene: TRBV19
j_gene: TRBJ1-5
abundance: NA
d_gene: NA
CDR3nt: TGTGCCAGTAGTATAGCGGCCGGGATGGGTCAGCCCCAGCATTTT
CDR3aa: CASSIAAGMGQPQHF

v_gene: TRBV20-1
j_gene: TRBJ1-6
abundance: NA
d_gene: NA
CDR3nt: TGCAGTGCTGGCCGGGGAAATTCACCCCTCCACTTT
CDR3aa: CSAGRGNSPLHF

v_gene: TRBV15
j_gene: TRBJ2-3
abundance: many
d_gene: TRBD2
CDR3nt: TGTGCCACCAGCAGAAGAGGCGGGAGTGATATAGATACGCAGTATTTT
CDR3aa: CATSRRGGSDIDTQYF

v_gene: TRBV10-1
j_gene: TRBJ2-3
abundance: NA
d_gene: NA
CDR3nt: TGCGCCATCGGGACACTACTTAGCACAGATACGCGGTATTTT
CDR3aa: CAIGTLLSTDTRYF

v_gene: TRBV12-3/TRBV12-4
j_gene: TRBJ2-7
abundance: few
d_gene: TRBD2
CDR3nt: TGTGCCAGCAGTTTATCAGGACTAGCCGCCGAGCAGTACTTC
CDR3aa: CASSLSGLAAEQYF

v_gene: TRBV30
j_gene: TRBJ1-1
abundance: many
d_gene: NA
CDR3nt: TGTGCCTACAGCCCCTCAGGGGCTGAAGCTTTCTTT
CDR3aa: CAYSPSGAEAFF

v_gene: TRBV6-1
j_gene: TRBJ1-2
abundance: many
d_gene: NA
CDR3nt: TGTGCCAGCAGCCATAACCAGGGCTATGGCTACACCTTC
CDR3aa: CASSHNQGYGYTF

v_gene: TRBV20-1
j_gene: TRBJ2-7
abundance: many
d_gene: NA
CDR3nt: TGCAGTGCTAGAGGTGTCGGAAACTCCTACGAGCAGTACTTC
CDR3aa: CSARGVGNSYEQYF

v_gene: TRBV7-2
j_gene: TRBJ2-7
abundance: many
d_gene: NA
CDR3nt: TGTGCCAGCAGCTTAGTCCCTTCGGGGGGCGCCTCCTACGAGCAGTACTTC
CDR3aa: CASSLVPSGGASYEQYF

v_gene: TRBV10-3
j_gene: TRBJ1-5
abundance: many
d_gene: NA
CDR3nt: TGTGCCACCAGTAAAGGGGTCCCTCAGCCCCAGCATTTT
CDR3aa: CATSKGVPQPQHF

v_gene: TRBV25-1
j_gene: TRBJ1-2
abundance: few
d_gene: NA
CDR3nt: TGTGCCAGCAGTGCCTCAGGGTGGGGCTACACCTTC
CDR3aa: CASSASGWGYTF

v_gene: TRBV6-1
j_gene: TRBJ2-3
abundance: NA
d_gene: TRBD1
CDR3nt: TGTGCCAGCAGACCCCCGGGACAGACAGATACGCAGTATTTT
CDR3aa: CASRPPGQTDTQYF

v_gene: TRBV28
j_gene: TRBJ2-7
abundance: few
d_gene: TRBD2
CDR3nt: TGTGCCAGCAGTTTAATGAGCGGGAGACGCGAGCAGTACTTC
CDR3aa: CASSLMSGRREQYF

v_gene: TRBV28
j_gene: TRBJ1-1
abundance: many
d_gene: NA
CDR3nt: TGTGCCAGCAGTTTCTTCCCAACAGGGAGTGAAGCTTTCTTT
CDR3aa: CASSFFPTGSEAFF

v_gene: TRBV10-1
j_gene: TRBJ2-3
abundance: many
d_gene: TRBD2
CDR3nt: TGCGCCAGCAGTGACCCTGCTAGCGGGGGGACTAGCACAGATACGCAGTATTTT
CDR3aa: CASSDPASGGTSTDTQYF

v_gene: TRBV6-5
j_gene: TRBJ1-2
abundance: many
d_gene: NA
CDR3nt: TGTGCCAGCAGTTACCCCGAGCAGAACTATGGCTACACCTTC
CDR3aa: CASSYPEQNYGYTF

v_gene: TRBV6-1
j_gene: TRBJ1-1
abundance: many
d_gene: NA
CDR3nt: TGTGCCAGCAGAAGTTATCGGGTATATCGAACTGAAGCTTTCTTT
CDR3aa: CASRSYRVYRTEAFF

v_gene: TRBV27
j_gene: TRBJ2-5
abundance: many
d_gene: TRBD1
CDR3nt: TGTGCCAGCAGTTTATGGGACAGGGGTGAAGAGACCCAGTACTTC
CDR3aa: CASSLWDRGEETQYF

v_gene: TRBV30
j_gene: TRBJ2-1
abundance: many
d_gene: NA
CDR3nt: TGTGCCTGCCTTAGGGCCTACAATGAGCAGTTCTTC
CDR3aa: CACLRAYNEQFF

v_gene: TRBV19
j_gene: TRBJ1-2
abundance: NA
d_gene: NA
CDR3nt: TGTGCCAGTAGTATTCCCGCGGAGTCCTATGGCTACACCTTC
CDR3aa: CASSIPAESYGYTF

v_gene: TRBV3-1
j_gene: TRBJ1-4
abundance: many
d_gene: TRBD1
CDR3nt: TGTGCCAGCAGCCTACGGACAGGAAGGGATGAAAAACTGTTTTTT
CDR3aa: CASSLRTGRDEKLFF

v_gene: TRBV3-1
j_gene: TRBJ2-1
abundance: NA
d_gene: TRBD2
CDR3nt: TGTGCCAGCAGCCGAGGCGGGGGGGCGACTTACAATGAGCAGCTCTTC
CDR3aa: CASSRGGGATYNEQLF

v_gene: TRBV14
j_gene: TRBJ1-5
abundance: many
d_gene: NA
CDR3nt: TGTGCCAGCAGCCAAGGGGACGGTCGGCCCCAGCATTTT
CDR3aa: CASSQGDGRPQHF

v_gene: TRBV3-1
j_gene: TRBJ2-7
abundance: NA
d_gene: NA
CDR3nt: TGTGCCAGCAGCCTCGCCCGGGTTTACTCCTACGAGCAGTACTTC
CDR3aa: CASSLARVYSYEQYF